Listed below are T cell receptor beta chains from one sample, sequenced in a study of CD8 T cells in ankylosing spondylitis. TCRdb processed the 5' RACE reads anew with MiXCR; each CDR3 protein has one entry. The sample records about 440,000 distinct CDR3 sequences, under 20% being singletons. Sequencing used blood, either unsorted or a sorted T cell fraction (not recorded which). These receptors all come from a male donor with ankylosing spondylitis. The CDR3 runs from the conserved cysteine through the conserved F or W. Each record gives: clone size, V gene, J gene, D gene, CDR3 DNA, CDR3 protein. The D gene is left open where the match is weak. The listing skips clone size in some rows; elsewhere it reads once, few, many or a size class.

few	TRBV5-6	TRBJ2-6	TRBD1	TGTGCCAGCTTAGGGACAGGTCCCTCTGGGGCCAACGTCCTGACTTTC	CASLGTGPSGANVLTF
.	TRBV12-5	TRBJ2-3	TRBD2	TGTGCTAGTGGTCCCGGGGGGACTAGTTCTCCGGCCACAGATACGCAGTATTTT	CASGPGGTSSPATDTQYF
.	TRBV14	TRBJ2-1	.	TGTGCCAGCAGCCTCACCCTCAGAGCGGGCTCCTACAATGAGCAGTTCTTC	CASSLTLRAGSYNEQFF
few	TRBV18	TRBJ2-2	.	TGTGCCAGCTCATCCAGGGTTATCACCGGGGAGCTGTTTTTT	CASSSRVITGELFF
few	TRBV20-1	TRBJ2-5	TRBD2	TGCAGTGACCAGAGACTAGCGGGCCCCCAAGAGACCCAGTACTTC	CSDQRLAGPQETQYF
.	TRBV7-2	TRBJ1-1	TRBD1	TGTGCCAGCAGCCCGGGAGGGACAGGGATGGCTGAAGCTTTCTTT	CASSPGGTGMAEAFF
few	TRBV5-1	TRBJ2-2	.	TGCGCCAGCGCGCGGGGTGGATTAAACACCGGGGAGCTGTTTTTT	CASARGGLNTGELFF
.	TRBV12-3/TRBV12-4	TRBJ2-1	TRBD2	TGTGCCAGCAGCCACGGACTAGCGGGGGGCGGAGAGTTCTTC	CASSHGLAGGGEFF
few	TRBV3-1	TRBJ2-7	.	TGTGCCAGCAGCCAAGAATCAGGGGAGGAGCAGTACTTC	CASSQESGEEQYF
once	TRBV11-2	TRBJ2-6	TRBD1	TGTGCCAGCAGCTTCCGCCGCCCCGGGACAGGCTCTGGGGCCAACGTCCTGACTTTC	CASSFRRPGTGSGANVLTF
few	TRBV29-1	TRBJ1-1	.	TGCAGCGTCAAACGACAGGCTGAAGCTTTCTTT	CSVKRQAEAFF
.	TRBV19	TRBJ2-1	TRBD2	TGTGCCAGTAGTGCGGGACTAGCGGGAAGTGAGCAGTTCTTC	CASSAGLAGSEQFF
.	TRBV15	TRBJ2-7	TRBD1	TGTGCCACCAGCACCCGACAGGGGTACAACGAGCAGTACTTC	CATSTRQGYNEQYF
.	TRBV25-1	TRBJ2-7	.	TGTGCCAGCTCAGGGGCACTGTACGAGCAGTACTTC	CASSGALYEQYF
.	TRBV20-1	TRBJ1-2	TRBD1	TGCAGTGCCATTAGGACAGGGGCAGACTATGGCTACACCTTC	CSAIRTGADYGYTF
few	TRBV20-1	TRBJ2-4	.	TGCAGTGGCTGGGCTGCGAGGGATGGGGATGCCAAAAACATTCAGTACTTC	CSGWAARDGDAKNIQYF
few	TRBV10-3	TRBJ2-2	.	TGTGCCATCAGTGACACAGGGATCAGCGGGGAGCTGTTTTTT	CAISDTGISGELFF
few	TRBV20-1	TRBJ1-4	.	TGCAGTGCCGGGGCAGGGTCTGGTTTTTACACTTTT	CSAGAGSGFYTF
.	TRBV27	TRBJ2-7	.	TGTGCCAGCACCCGACTGGGCAGCCTCTACGAGCAGTACTTC	CASTRLGSLYEQYF
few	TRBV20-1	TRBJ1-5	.	TGCAGTGCTAGTTCCGAGTGGAGCAATCAGCCCCAGCATTTT	CSASSEWSNQPQHF
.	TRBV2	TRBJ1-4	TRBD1	TGTGCCAGCAGTGAACAGGGACAGAAAAATGAAAAACTGTTTTTT	CASSEQGQKNEKLFF
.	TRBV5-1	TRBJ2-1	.	TGCGCCAGCAGCTCACTAAAAGCGACGAGCCACAATGAGCAGTTCTTC	CASSSLKATSHNEQFF
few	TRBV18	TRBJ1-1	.	TGTGCCAGCTCACCAGGGCAGGTCGCTGAAGCTTTCTTT	CASSPGQVAEAFF
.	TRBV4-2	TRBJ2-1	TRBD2	TGTGCCAGCAGCCAAGATGGCGGGGGGGAATACAATGAGCAGTTCTTC	CASSQDGGGEYNEQFF
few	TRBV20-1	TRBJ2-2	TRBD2	TGCAGTGCTGCCGTACCCGGGAGGAAGAACACCGGGGAGCTGTTTTTT	CSAAVPGRKNTGELFF
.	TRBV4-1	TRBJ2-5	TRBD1	TGCGCCAGCAGCCAAGGGACAGGCGTAACGGTAGAGACCCAGTACTTC	CASSQGTGVTVETQYF
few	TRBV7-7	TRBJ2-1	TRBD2	TGTGCCAGCAGCCTAACGGGACTAGCGGGAGGGGATGAGCAGTTCTTC	CASSLTGLAGGDEQFF
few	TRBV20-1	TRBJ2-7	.	TGCAGTGCTATTACGAATCGGGGTTGGGAGCAGTACTTC	CSAITNRGWEQYF
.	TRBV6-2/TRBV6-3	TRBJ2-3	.	TGTGCCAGCACGCGGGGACCAGCTGGTACGCAGTATTTT	CASTRGPAGTQYF
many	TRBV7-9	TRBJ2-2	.	TGTGCAACCGGGGAGCTGTTTTTT	CATGELFF
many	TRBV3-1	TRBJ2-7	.	TGTGCCAGCAGCCAAGCCAGCGGCAGCTCCTACGAGCAGTACTTC	CASSQASGSSYEQYF
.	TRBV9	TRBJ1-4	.	TGTGCCAGCAGTGCGGGACCAACTAATGAAAAACTGTTTTTT	CASSAGPTNEKLFF
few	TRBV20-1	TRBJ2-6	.	TGCAGTGCTCCGCTTGTCGGGGCCAACGTCCTGACTTTC	CSAPLVGANVLTF
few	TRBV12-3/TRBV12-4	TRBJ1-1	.	TGTGCCAGCAGTTTTAATGGACAGATGAACACTGAAGCTTTCTTT	CASSFNGQMNTEAFF
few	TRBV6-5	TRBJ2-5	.	TGTGCCAGCAGTTACTCGAACGGCAGGGTCGAGACCCAGTACTTC	CASSYSNGRVETQYF
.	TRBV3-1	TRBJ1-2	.	TGTGCCAGCAGCCAAGAGTTGGGTGGAGGGGTGGATGGCTACACCTTC	CASSQELGGGVDGYTF
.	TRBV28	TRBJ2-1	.	TGTGCCAGCTACTCGTCGGGGGACTCCTACAATGAGCAGTTCTTC	CASYSSGDSYNEQFF
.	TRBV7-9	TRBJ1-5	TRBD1	TGTGCCAGCAGCACTGGGACAGGGGGTGATCAGCCCCAGCATTTT	CASSTGTGGDQPQHF
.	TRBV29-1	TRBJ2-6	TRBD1	TGCAGCGGGCGGGACAGGGATTCCGTCCTGACTTTC	CSGRDRDSVLTF
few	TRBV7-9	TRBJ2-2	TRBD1	TGTGCCAGCAGCTCGCCGGGACAGACCGGGAAGCTGTTTTTT	CASSSPGQTGKLFF
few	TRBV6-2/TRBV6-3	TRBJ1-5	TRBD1	TGTGCCAGCAGTTACGGGGGACAGTTTCAGCCCCAGCATTTT	CASSYGGQFQPQHF
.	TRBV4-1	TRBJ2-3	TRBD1	TGCGCCAGCAGCCTATCGGACAGGGGAGATACGCAGTATTTT	CASSLSDRGDTQYF
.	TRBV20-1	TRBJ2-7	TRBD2	TGCAGTGCTACTAGCGGGAGGGCCCCCTACGAGCAGTACTTC	CSATSGRAPYEQYF
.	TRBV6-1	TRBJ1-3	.	TGTGCCAGCAGAAACCCCTCTGGAAACACCATATATTTT	CASRNPSGNTIYF
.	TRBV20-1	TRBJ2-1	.	TGCAGTGCTAGAGAAGAGGTTTCGGTGGGACCTCTAAACAATGAGCAGTTCTTC	CSAREEVSVGPLNNEQFF
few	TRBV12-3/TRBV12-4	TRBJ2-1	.	TGTGCCAGCGCCTTTCGGGGCTTATCCTACAATGAGCAGTTCTTC	CASAFRGLSYNEQFF
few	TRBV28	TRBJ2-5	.	TGTGCCAGCACAGGGAGCTCCCAAGAGACCCAGTACTTC	CASTGSSQETQYF
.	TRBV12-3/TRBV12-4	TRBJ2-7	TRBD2	TGTGCCAGCGGTCTAGCGGGAGTCAACGAGCAGTACTTC	CASGLAGVNEQYF
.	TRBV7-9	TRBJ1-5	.	TGTGCCAGCAGCTTAGACAGGCCTCAGCCCCAGCATTTT	CASSLDRPQPQHF
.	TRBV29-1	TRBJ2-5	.	TGCAGCTCCCTTCGGGGGGCAGAGACCCAGTACTTC	CSSLRGAETQYF